This T cell receptor beta chain is drawn from a study of beta chain features in type 1 diabetes. Study conclusions and caveats: Type 1 diabetes patients had TCRB CDR3s that were shorter (moderately but significantly so) in all four CD4+ subsets.

Sorting based on CD45RO/CCR7/CD25/CD127/CD95/CD27 separated CD4+ naive, central memory, regulatory and stem cell-like memory cells. Each sorted population was over 95% pure. This clone was counted a few times. The antigen is not known. Trimming took 0 bases from V and 1 from J; bases not matched to a gene: 2. The CDR3 is made up of 16 amino acids. TCRB transcripts that were expressed got sequenced, as all of the isolated RNA had been reverse transcribed. The table came from immunoSEQ multiplex PCR; TCRdb's copy has only in-frame clones and leaves some out. The sample yields roughly 290,000 clones, 15% seen once.

The clonotype comes from a man between 18 and 29 years old with type 1 diabetes. Sequencing input: naive CD4+ T cells from blood. This chain joins TRBV23-1 and TRBJ2-3, with 9 bases lining up with TRBD2. TRBV23-1 is sorted into the ORF group, with uncertain function. The CDR3, as DNA: TGCGCCAGCAGTCAATCGACTAGCGGTTGCACAGATACGCAGTATTTT. It is translated as CASSQSTSGCTDTQYF.